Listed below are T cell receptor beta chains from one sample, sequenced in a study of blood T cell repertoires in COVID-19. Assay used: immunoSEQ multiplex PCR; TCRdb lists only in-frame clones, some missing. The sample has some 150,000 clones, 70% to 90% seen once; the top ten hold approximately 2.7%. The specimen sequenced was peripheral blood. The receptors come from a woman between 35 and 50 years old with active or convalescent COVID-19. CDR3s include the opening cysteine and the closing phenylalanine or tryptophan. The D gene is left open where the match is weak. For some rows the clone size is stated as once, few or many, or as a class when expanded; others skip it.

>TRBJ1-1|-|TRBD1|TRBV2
TGTGCCAGCAGTGGGGACAGGGGGTGGACTGAAGCTTTCTTT
CASSGDRGWTEAFF
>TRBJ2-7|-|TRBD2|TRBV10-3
TGTGCCATCAGTGGGCTGGGTCCGCTTCCCGACGGGACTAGCGGGAGCGCCTACGAGCAGTACTTC
CAISGLGPLPDGTSGSAYEQYF
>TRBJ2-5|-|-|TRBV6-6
TGTGCCAGCAACAACGCGGTCGGACAAGAGACCCAGTACTTC
CASNNAVGQETQYF
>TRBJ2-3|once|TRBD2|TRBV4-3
TGCGCCAGCAGCCAGCTAGCGGCCACAGATACGCAGTATTTT
CASSQLAATDTQYF
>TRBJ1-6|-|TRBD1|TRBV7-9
TGTGCCAGCAGCAGACCGACAGGGTGGAATTCACCCCTCCACTTT
CASSRPTGWNSPLHF
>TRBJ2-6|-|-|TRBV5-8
TGTGCCAGCAGCCCGAGGCGGGGGGCCAACGTCCTGACTTTC
CASSPRRGANVLTF
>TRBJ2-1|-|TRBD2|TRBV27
TGTGCCAGCAGCCCTAGCGGGGGGGGACACAATGAGCAGTTCTTC
CASSPSGGGHNEQFF
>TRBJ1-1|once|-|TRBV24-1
TGTGCCACCAGTGACACCACTAACACTGAAGCTTTCTTT
CATSDTTNTEAFF
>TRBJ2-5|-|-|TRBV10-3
TGTGCCATCAGTCCCTCGGGCCCCGAGGGGGCCCAGTACTTC
CAISPSGPEGAQYF
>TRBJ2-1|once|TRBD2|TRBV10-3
TGTGCCACGGGGACTAGCGGACCTACAAATGAGCAGTTCTTC
CATGTSGPTNEQFF
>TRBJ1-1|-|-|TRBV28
TGTGCCACGTGTTTCGACCCGAGGACTGAAGCTTTCTTT
CATCFDPRTEAFF
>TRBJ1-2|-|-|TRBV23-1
TGCGCCAGCAGCCCACAGTTCGGGGTACAATTTAACTATGGCTACACCTTC
CASSPQFGVQFNYGYTF
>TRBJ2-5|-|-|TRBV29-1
TGCAGCGTTGGGGCAGCCACCAGAGAGACCCAGTACTTC
CSVGAATRETQYF
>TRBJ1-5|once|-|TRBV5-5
TGTGCCAGCAGCCCAGGCCCCGACAGTTATCAGCCCCAGCATTTT
CASSPGPDSYQPQHF
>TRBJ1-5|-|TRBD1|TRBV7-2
TGTGCCAGCAGCCAACAGGGGGGGATCGAGGTAGACAATCAGCCCCAGCATTTT
CASSQQGGIEVDNQPQHF
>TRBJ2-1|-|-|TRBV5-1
TGCGCCAGCAGCTTGGCGGCGACGGGGAAACCTTACAATGAGCAGTTCTTC
CASSLAATGKPYNEQFF
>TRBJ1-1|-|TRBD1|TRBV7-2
TGTGCCAGCAGCTGGGACAGATACACTGAAGCTTTCTTT
CASSWDRYTEAFF
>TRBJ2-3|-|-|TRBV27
TGTGCCAGCAGTTTCCAGGAAGCGGCAGATACGCAGTATTTT
CASSFQEAADTQYF
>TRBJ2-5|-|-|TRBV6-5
TGTGCCAGCACCCTGGACAGCTTTGGGGAGACCCAGTACTTC
CASTLDSFGETQYF
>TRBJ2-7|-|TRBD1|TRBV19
TGTGCCAGTAGTATACGGACAGGGGGCTACGAGCAGTACTTC
CASSIRTGGYEQYF
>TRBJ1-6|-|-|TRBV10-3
TGTGCCATCAGTGTCGGACAGACTAATTCACCCCTCCACTTT
CAISVGQTNSPLHF